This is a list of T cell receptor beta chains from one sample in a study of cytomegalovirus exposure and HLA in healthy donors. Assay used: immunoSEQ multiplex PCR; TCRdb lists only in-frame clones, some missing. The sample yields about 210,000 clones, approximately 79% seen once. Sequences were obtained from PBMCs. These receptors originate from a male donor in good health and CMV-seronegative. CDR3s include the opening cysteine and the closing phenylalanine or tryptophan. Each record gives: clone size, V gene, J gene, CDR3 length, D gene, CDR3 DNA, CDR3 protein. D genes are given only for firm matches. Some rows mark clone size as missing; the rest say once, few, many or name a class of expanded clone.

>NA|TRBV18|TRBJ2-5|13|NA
TGTGCCAGCTCACCAACAGGGCAAGAGACCCAGTACTTC
CASSPTGQETQYF
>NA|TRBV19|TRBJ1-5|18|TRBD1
TGTGCCAGCAAGACCGGGACAGGGGGATCAGATAGCAATCAGCCCCAGCATTTT
CASKTGTGGSDSNQPQHF
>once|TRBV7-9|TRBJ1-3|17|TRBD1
TGTGCCAGCAGCTTAGGGGGGGGACAGGGGCTCGGAAACACCATATATTTT
CASSLGGGQGLGNTIYF
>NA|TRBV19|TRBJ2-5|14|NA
TGTGCCAGTAGCACACAGGGTTTTGAAGAGACCCAGTACTTC
CASSTQGFEETQYF
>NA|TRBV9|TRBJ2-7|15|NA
TGTGCCAGCAGCGTAGGGGGCGGTGTGCCCTACGAGCAGTACTTC
CASSVGGGVPYEQYF
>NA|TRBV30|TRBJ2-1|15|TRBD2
TGTGCCTGGAGTCGACTAGCGGGGGGGTACAATGAGCAGTTCTTC
CAWSRLAGGYNEQFF
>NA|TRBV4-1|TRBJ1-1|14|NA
TGCGCCAGCAGCCAAGAAGCAGGGAACACTGAAGCTTTCTTT
CASSQEAGNTEAFF
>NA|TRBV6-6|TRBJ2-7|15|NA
TGTGCCAGCAGTTACTCGGGGCGAGGTTCTTACGAGCAGTACTTC
CASSYSGRGSYEQYF
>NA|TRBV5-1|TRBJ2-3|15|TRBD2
TGCGCCAGCAGCTTGGAGGGGAGGGAAGGAGATACGCAGTATTTT
CASSLEGREGDTQYF
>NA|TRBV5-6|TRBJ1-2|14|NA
TGTGCCAGCAGTCCGGGAGCCACTAACTATGGCTACACCTTC
CASSPGATNYGYTF
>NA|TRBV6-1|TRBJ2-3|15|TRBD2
TGTGCCAGCAGTGAACAGCGGGAGGGCCGGGATACGCAGTATTTT
CASSEQREGRDTQYF
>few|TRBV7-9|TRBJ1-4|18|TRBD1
TGTTCCAGCAGCGGTTTTCAGGGGGCCACTGCAACTAATGAAAAACTGTTTTTT
CSSSGFQGATATNEKLFF
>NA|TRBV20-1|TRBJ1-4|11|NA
TGCAGTGCTTCCTCTTCTGAAAAACTGTTTTTT
CSASSSEKLFF
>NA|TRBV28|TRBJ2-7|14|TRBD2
TGTGCCAGCAGTTTCCCAGCGGGGGCCTACGAGCAGTACTTC
CASSFPAGAYEQYF
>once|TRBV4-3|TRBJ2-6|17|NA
TGCGCCAGCAGCCCGACAGATGCCTCTGGGGGGGCCAACGTCCTGACTTTC
CASSPTDASGGANVLTF
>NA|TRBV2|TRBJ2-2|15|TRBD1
TGTGCCAGCAGTTTCGACAGGGCCGGGACCGGGGAGCTGTTTTTT
CASSFDRAGTGELFF
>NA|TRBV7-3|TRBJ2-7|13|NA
TGTGCCAGCAGCTTATTTGCCGGGTACGAGCAGTACTTC
CASSLFAGYEQYF
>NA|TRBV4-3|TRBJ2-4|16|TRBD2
TGCGCCAGCAGCCAGGGGACTAGCGGGGGGGCAAACATTCAGTACTTC
CASSQGTSGGANIQYF
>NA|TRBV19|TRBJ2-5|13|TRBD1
TGTGCCAGTACCGAGACAGGGGCCGAGACCCAGTACTTC
CASTETGAETQYF
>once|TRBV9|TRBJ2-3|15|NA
TGTGCCAGCAGCGTAGGGAGGGTAGGTACAGATACGCAGTATTTT
CASSVGRVGTDTQYF
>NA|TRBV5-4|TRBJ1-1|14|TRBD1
TGTGCCAGCAGCACGGGACAGGGACACACTGAAGCTTTCTTT
CASSTGQGHTEAFF
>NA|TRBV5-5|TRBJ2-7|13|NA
TGTGCCAGCAGCTTGGTCAGGGGTTACGAGCAGTACTTC
CASSLVRGYEQYF
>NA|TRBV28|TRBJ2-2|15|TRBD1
TGTGCCACGGACCACGGGACAGCCTCCACCGGGGAGCTGTTTTTT
CATDHGTASTGELFF
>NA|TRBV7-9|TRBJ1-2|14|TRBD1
TGTTCCAGCAGCGCGGGACAGTTGGTTTCTGGCTACACCTTC
CSSSAGQLVSGYTF
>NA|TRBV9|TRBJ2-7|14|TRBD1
TGTGCCAGCAGCGTAGGACAGGGGAGGTACGAGCAGTACTTC
CASSVGQGRYEQYF
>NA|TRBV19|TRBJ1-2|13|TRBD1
TGTGCCAGTAGGGAGGGGGCTATGTATGGCTACACCTTC
CASREGAMYGYTF
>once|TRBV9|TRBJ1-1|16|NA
TGTGCCAGCAGCGTCTCTCACAGGGCGCCGAACACTGAAGCTTTCTTT
CASSVSHRAPNTEAFF
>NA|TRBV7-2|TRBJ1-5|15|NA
TGTGCCAGCAGCTTGGGGGGGACATTCAATCAGCCCCAGCATTTT
CASSLGGTFNQPQHF
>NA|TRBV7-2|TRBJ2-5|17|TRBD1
TGTGCCAGCAGCTTAGGGATGTCCGGGACAGGGCAAGAGACCCAGTACTTC
CASSLGMSGTGQETQYF
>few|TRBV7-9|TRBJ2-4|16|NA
TGTGCCAGCAGCTCTTGGGTTGGGGGGAAAAAAAACATTCAGTACTTC
CASSSWVGGKKNIQYF
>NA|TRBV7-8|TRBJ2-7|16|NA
TGTGCCAGCAGCTTAGCCCGGCAGGGAATCTCCTACGAGCAGTACTTC
CASSLARQGISYEQYF
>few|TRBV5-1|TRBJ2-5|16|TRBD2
TGCGCCAGCAGCGGCGGGACTAGCGGGGGGGAAGAGACCCAGTACTTC
CASSGGTSGGEETQYF
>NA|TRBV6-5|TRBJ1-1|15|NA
TGTGCCAGCAGCCGCGGCGGACACCTGAACACTGAAGCTTTCTTT
CASSRGGHLNTEAFF
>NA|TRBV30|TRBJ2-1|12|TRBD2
TGTGCCTGGATGGGAGGGGTGAATGAGCAGTTCTTC
CAWMGGVNEQFF
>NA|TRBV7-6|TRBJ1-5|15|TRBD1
TGTGCCAGCAGCAAAGGACAGGGGCCTTATCAGCCCCAGCATTTT
CASSKGQGPYQPQHF
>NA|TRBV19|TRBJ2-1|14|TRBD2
TGTGCCAGTAGTGTCGGGACTAGCGCCGGTGAGCAGTTCTTC
CASSVGTSAGEQFF
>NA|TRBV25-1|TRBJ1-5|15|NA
TGTGCCAGCAGTGAATGGGGAGGAAGCAATCAGCCCCAGCATTTT
CASSEWGGSNQPQHF
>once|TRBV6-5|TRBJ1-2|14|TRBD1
TGTGCCAGCAGTACAGGGGTGACTAACTATGGCTACACCTTC
CASSTGVTNYGYTF
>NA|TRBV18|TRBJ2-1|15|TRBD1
TGTGCCAGCTCACGGACCGGGACAGGGGGTTGGGAGCAGTTCTTC
CASSRTGTGGWEQFF
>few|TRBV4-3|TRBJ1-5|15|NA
TGCGCCAGCAGCCAAGACGGATCAGGGAATCAGCCCCAGCATTTT
CASSQDGSGNQPQHF
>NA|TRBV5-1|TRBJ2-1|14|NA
TGCGCCAGCAGCTTGGGGGACTGGTACAATGAGCAGTTCTTC
CASSLGDWYNEQFF
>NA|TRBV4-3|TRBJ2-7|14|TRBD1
TGCGCCAGCAGCCACGGACAGGGTTTCGACGAGCAGTACTTC
CASSHGQGFDEQYF
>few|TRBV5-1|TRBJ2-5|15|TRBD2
TGCGCCAGCAGCTTCGGCCTAGCGGGGCAAGAGACCCAGTACTTC
CASSFGLAGQETQYF
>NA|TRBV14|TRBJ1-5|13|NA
TGTGCCAGCAGCCCCAGCAGGGGACAGCCCCAGCATTTT
CASSPSRGQPQHF
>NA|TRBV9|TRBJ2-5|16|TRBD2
TGTGCCAGCAGCGTAGGGCTAGCGGGAGTGGCAGAGACCCAGTACTTC
CASSVGLAGVAETQYF
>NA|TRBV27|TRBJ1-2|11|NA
TGTGCCAGCAGTGCCGGGTTGGGCTACACCTTC
CASSAGLGYTF
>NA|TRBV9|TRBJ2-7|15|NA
TGTGCCAGCAGCTCAACGGGAACCCTCTCCTACGAGCAGTACTTC
CASSSTGTLSYEQYF
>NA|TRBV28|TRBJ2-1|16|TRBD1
TGTGCCAGCAGTCGACAGGGGGGCTCCTCCTACAATGAGCAGTTCTTC
CASSRQGGSSYNEQFF
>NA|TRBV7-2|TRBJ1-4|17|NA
TGTGCCAGCAGCGGGGGGGGGAGGGCACCCGGTAATGAAAAACTGTTTTTT
CASSGGGRAPGNEKLFF
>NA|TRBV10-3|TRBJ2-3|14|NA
TGTGCCATCAGTGAGTCTACGGGCACAGATACGCAGTATTTT
CAISESTGTDTQYF
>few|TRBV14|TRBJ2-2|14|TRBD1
TGTGCCAGCAGCCCCGGGACAGGGCGAGGGGAGCTGTTTTTT
CASSPGTGRGELFF
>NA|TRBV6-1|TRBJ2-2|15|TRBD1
TGTGCCAGCAGTGAGAGGACAGGTTTAGGCGGGGAGCTGTTTTTT
CASSERTGLGGELFF
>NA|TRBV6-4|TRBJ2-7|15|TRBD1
TGTGCCAGCAGCGTCGGGGGACAGGGACGGTACGAGCAGTACTTC
CASSVGGQGRYEQYF
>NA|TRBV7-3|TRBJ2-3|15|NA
TGTGCCAGCAGGCATGATAGCCAGAGCACAGATACGCAGTATTTT
CASRHDSQSTDTQYF
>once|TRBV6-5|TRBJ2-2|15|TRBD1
TGTGCCAGCAGTAACCGGGACAGGCTTACCGGGGAGCTGTTTTTT
CASSNRDRLTGELFF